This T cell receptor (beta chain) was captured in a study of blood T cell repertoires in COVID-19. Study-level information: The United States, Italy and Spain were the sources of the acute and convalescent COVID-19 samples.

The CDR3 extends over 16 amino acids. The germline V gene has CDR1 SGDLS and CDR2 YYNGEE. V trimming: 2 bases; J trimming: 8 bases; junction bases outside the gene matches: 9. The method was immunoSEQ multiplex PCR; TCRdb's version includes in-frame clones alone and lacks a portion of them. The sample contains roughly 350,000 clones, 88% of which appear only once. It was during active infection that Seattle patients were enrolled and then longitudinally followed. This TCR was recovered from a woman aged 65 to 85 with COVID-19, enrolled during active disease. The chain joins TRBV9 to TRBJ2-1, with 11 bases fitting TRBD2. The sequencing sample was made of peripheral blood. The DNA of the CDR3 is TGTGCCAGCAGCGTCGACCCTAGCGGGGGGATGCATGAGCAGTTCTTC. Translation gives CASSVDPSGGMHEQFF.